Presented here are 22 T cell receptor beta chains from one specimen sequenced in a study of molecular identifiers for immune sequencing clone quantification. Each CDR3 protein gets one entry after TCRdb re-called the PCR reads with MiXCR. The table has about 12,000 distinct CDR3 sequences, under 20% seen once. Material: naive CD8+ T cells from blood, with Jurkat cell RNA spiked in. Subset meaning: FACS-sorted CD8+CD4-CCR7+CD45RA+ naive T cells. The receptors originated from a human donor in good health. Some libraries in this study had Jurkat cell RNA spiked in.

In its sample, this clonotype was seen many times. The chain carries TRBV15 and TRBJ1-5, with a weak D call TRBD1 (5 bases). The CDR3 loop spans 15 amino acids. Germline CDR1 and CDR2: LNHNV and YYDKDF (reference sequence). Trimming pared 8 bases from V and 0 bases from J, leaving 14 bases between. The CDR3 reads CATSHVGDSNQPQHF. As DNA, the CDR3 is TGTGCCACCTCCCACGTGGGGGATAGCAATCAGCCCCAGCATTTT.

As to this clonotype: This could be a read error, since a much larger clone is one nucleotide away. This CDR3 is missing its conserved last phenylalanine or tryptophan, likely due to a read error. CDR3 DNA sequence: TGTGCTAGTGGTCCGCCGGGAAAAAACATTCAGTACCTC. This translates into CASGPPGKNIQYL. The chain is built from TRBV12-5 and TRBJ2-4; D is possibly TRBD2 (5 bases). Germline CDR1 reads LGHNT; CDR2 reads FRNRAP. Deletions cut 5 bases from V and 4 bases from J, with 9 bases between. The CDR3 runs 13 residues.

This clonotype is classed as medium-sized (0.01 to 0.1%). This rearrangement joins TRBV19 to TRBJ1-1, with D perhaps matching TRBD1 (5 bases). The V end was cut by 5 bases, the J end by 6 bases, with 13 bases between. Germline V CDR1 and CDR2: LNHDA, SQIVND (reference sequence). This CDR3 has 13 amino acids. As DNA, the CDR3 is TGTGCCAGTAGTGGGGGGGGTCGCGCTGAAGCTTTCTTT. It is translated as CASSGGGRAEAFF.

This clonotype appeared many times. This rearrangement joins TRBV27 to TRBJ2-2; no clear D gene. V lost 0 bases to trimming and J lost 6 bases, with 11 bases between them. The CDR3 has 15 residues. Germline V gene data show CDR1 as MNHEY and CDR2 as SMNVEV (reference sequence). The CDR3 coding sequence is TGTGCCAGCAGTTTATCCCAAGGGATTGCCGGGGAGCTGTTTTTT. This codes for CASSLSQGIAGELFF.

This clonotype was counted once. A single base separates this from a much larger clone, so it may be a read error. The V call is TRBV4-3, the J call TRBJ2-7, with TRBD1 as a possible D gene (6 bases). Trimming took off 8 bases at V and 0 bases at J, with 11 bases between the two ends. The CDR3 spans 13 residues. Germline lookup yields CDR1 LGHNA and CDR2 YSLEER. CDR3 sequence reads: CASAQGISYEQYF. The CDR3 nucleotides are TGCGCCAGCGCACAGGGAATCTCCTACGAGCAGTACTTC.

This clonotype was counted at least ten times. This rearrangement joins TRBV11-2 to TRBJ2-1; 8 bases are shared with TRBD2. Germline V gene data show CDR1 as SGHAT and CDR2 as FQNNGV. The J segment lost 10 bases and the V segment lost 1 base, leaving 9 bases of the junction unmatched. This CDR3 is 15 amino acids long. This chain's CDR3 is CASSLGGGLVFEQFF. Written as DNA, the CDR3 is TGTGCCAGCAGCTTAGGCGGGGGACTAGTATTCGAGCAGTTCTTC.

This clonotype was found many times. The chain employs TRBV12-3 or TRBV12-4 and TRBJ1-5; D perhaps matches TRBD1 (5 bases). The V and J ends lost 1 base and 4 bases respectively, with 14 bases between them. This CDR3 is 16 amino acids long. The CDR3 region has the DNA TGTGCCAGCAGTTTAGTCTGGGGCAGCCAAAATCAGCCCCAGCATTTT. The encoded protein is CASSLVWGSQNQPQHF.

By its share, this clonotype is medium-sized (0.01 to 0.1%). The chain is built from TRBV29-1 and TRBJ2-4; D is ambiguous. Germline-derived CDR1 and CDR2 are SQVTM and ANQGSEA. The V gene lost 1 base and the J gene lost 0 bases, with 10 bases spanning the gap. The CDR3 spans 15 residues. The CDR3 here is CSVEVLQRAKNIQYF. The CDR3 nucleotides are TGCAGCGTTGAAGTGTTGCAGAGAGCCAAAAACATTCAGTACTTC.

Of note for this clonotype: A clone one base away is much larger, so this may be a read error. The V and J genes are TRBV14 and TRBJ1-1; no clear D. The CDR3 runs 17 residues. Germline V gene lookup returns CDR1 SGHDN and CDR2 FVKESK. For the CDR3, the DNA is TGTGCCAGCAGCCAAGCGGACCCCCCTATTGGGCACACTGAAGCTCTCTTT. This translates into CASSQADPPIGHTEALF.

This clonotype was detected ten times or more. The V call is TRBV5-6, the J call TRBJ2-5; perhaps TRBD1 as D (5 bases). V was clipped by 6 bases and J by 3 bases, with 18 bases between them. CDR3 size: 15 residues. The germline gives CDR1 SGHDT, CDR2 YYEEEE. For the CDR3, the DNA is TGTGCCAGCACCCACAGGCACCTGGAGAAAGAGACCCAGTACTTC. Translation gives CASTHRHLEKETQYF.

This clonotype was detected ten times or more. CDR3 amino acids: CAWTDAEEAGFF. CDR3 coding DNA: TGTGCCTGGACCGACGCTGAGGAGGCTGGTTTCTTT. The gene calls are TRBV30 and TRBJ1-1; no firm D call. The germline V gene encodes CDR1 GTSNPN and CDR2 SVGIG (reference sequence). The CDR3 spans 12 residues. Trimming pared 4 bases from V and 13 bases from J, leaving 19 bases between.

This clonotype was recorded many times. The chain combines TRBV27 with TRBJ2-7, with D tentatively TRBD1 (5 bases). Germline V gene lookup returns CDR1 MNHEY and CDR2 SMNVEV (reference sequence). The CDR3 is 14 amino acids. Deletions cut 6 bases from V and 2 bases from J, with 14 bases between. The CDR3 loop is CASREGVLAYEQYF. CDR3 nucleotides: TGTGCCAGCAGGGAAGGGGTATTGGCCTACGAGCAGTACTTC.

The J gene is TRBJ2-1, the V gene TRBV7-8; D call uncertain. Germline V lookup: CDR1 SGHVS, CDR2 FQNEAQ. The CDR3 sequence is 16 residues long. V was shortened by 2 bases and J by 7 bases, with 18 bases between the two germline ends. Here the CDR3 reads CASSLRMGFPGNEQFF. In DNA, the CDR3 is TGTGCCAGCAGCTTAAGGATGGGCTTCCCCGGGAATGAGCAGTTCTTC.

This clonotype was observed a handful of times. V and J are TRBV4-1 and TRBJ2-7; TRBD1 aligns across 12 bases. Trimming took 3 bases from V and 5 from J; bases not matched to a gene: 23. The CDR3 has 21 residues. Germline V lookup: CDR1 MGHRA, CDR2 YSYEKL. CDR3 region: CASSHFSTGTGGRLEPDEQYF. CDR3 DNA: TGCGCCAGCAGCCATTTTTCTACCGGGACAGGGGGCCGGCTAGAACCCGACGAGCAGTACTTC.

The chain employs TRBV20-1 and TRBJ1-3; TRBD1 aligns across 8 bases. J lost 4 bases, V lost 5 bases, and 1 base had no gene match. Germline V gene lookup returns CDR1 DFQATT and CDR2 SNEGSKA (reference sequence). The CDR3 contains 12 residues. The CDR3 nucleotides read TGCAGTGCTTGGACAGGGGGAAACACCATATATTTT. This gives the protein CSAWTGGNTIYF.

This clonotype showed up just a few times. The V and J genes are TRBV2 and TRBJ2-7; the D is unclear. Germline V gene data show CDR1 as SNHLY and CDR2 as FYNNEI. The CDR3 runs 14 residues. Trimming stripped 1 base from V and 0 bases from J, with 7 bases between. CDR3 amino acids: CASSEDDLSYEQYF. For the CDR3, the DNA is TGTGCCAGCAGTGAAGACGACCTCTCCTACGAGCAGTACTTC.

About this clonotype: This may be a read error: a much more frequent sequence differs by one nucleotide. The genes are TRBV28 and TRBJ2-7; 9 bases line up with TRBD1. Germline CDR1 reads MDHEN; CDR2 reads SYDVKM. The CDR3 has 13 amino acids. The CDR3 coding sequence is TGTGTCAGCACCCCGACAGGGGGATACGAGCAGTACTTC. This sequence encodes CVSTPTGGYEQYF.

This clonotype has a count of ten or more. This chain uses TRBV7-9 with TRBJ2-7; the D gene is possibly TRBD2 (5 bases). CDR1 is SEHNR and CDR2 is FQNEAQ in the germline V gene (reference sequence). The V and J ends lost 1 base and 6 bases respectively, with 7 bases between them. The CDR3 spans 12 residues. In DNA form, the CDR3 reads TGTGCCAGCAGCTTAGGAGAGGGCGAGCAGTACTTC. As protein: CASSLGEGEQYF. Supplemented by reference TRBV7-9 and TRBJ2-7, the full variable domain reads DTGVSQNPRHKITKRGQNVTFRCDPISEHNRLYWYRQTLGQGPEFLTYFQNEAQLEKSRLLSDRFSAERPKGSFSTLEIQRTEQGDSAMYLCASSLGEGEQYFGPGTRLTVT.

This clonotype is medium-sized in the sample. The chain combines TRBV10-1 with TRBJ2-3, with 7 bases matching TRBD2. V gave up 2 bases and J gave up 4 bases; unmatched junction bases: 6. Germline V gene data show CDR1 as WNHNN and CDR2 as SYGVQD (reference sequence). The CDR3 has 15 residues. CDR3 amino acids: CASSEQAGDPDTQYF. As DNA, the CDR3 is TGCGCCAGCAGTGAGCAGGCGGGAGATCCAGATACGCAGTATTTT.

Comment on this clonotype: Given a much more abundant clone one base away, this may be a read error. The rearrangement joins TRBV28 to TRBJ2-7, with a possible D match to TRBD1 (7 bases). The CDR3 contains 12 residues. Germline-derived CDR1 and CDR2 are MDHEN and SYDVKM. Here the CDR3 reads CASRQGGIEQCF. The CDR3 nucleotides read TGTGCCAGCCGCCAGGGGGGCATCGAGCAGTGCTTC.

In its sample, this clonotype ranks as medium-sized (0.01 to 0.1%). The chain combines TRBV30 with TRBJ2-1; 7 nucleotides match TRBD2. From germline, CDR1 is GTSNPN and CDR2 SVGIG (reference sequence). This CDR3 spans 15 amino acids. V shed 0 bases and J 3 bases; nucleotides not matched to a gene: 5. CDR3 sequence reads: CAWSVGSGYYNEQFF. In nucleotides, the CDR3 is TGTGCCTGGAGTGTAGGTAGCGGGTACTACAATGAGCAGTTCTTC.

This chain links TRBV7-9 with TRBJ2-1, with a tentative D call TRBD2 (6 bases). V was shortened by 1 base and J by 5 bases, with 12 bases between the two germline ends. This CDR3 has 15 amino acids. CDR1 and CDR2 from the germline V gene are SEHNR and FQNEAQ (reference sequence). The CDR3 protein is CASSLVSSVHNEQFF. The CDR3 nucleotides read TGTGCCAGCAGCTTAGTTTCTAGCGTCCACAATGAGCAGTTCTTC. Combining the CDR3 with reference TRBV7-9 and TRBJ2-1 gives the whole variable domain DTGVSQNPRHKITKRGQNVTFRCDPISEHNRLYWYRQTLGQGPEFLTYFQNEAQLEKSRLLSDRFSAERPKGSFSTLEIQRTEQGDSAMYLCASSLVSSVHNEQFFGPGTRLTVL.